This T cell receptor beta chain originates from a study of long-term antiretroviral therapy in people with HIV. General study points: Once patients were on ART, diversity went higher but still fell short of transplant donor controls. Across all time points, the repertoire was dominated by clones that expanded before ART.

This CDR3 has 12 amino acids. Trimming took 1 base from V and 6 from J, leaving 7 bases between them. Germline loops: CDR1 SGHDT, CDR2 YYEEEE. Until DNA extraction, the samples held between about 0.9-10 million cryopreserved PBMC. A note on this clone: Its antigen is unknown.

The libraries were made with immunoSEQ v3.0 at survey level. Sequencing was directed toward about 40,000-50,000 T-cell genomes in each sample. The protocol was immunoSEQ multiplex PCR, while the TCRdb copy is restricted to in-frame clones and leaves out a portion. The sample records tens of thousands of clones, just under 85% being singletons. This chain uses TRBV5-6 with TRBJ1-1, with unresolved D. The sample was unsorted PBMCs, taken 0.5 years after starting antiretroviral therapy. This TCR came from a man aged 18 to 30 with HIV. The chain's CDR3 is CASSLSLSEAFF. Written as DNA, the CDR3 is TGTGCCAGCAGCTTGTCGCTCTCTGAAGCTTTCTTT. The full variable domain, rest sourced from reference TRBV5-6 and TRBJ1-1, is DAGVTQSPTHLIKTRGQQVTLRCSPKSGHDTVSWYQQALGQGPQFIFQYYEEEERQRGNFPDRFSGHQFPNYSSELNVNALLLGDSALYLCASSLSLSEAFFGQGTRLTVV.